Below are 17 T cell receptor beta chains sequenced from a single sample in a study of T cells after yellow fever vaccination. TCRdb itself ran the 5' RACE reads through MiXCR, one entry per CDR3 protein. The sample includes a few hundred thousand distinct CDR3 sequences, roughly 8% of them seen just once. The sample was PBMCs, taken more than 40 days after the first yellow fever vaccination. The receptors shown here come from a man aged 18 to 29 who received the YFV17D yellow fever vaccine.

The rearrangement uses TRBV9 and TRBJ1-5, with a tentative D call TRBD1 (5 bases). CDR3 length: 15 residues. Trimming removed 3 bases from V and 5 bases from J, with 15 bases in between. Germline values: CDR1 SGDLS, CDR2 YYNGEE. The CDR3 protein is CASSGEPGRDQPQHF. The CDR3 DNA reads as TGTGCCAGCAGCGGTGAGCCAGGGAGGGATCAGCCCCAGCATTTT.

This clonotype was counted a few times. V and J are TRBV20-1 and TRBJ1-4, with 7 bases matching TRBD1. Germline V gene lookup returns CDR1 DFQATT and CDR2 SNEGSKA (reference sequence). This CDR3 comprises 14 residues. V was pared by 5 bases and J by 6 bases, with 9 bases of the junction left unmatched. The CDR3, as DNA: TGCAGTGCTCGCCCAGGGGGGTCAGATGAAAAACTGTTTTTT. This gives the protein CSARPGGSDEKLFF.

The chain has TRBV6-5 and TRBJ2-3; no definite D call. V was trimmed by 2 bases and J by 2 bases, leaving 11 bases between them. This CDR3 has 15 residues. Germline V gene data show CDR1 as MNHEY and CDR2 as SVGAGI. The CDR3 loop reads CASSYGRLYTDTQYF. CDR3 nucleotide sequence: TGTGCCAGCAGTTACGGTCGACTCTACACAGATACGCAGTATTTT.

This clonotype was observed a few times. The chain joins TRBV5-1 to TRBJ2-7; D remains unclear. Germline-derived CDR1 and CDR2 are SGHRS and YFSETQ. V lost 6 bases, J lost 3 bases, and 13 bases lay in between. The CDR3 has 13 residues. This CDR3 reads CASTLLTLYEQYF. DNA of the CDR3: TGCGCCAGCACCCTTTTGACTCTCTACGAGCAGTACTTC.

The rearrangement uses TRBV2 and TRBJ1-6; D remains ambiguous. Germline V gene sequence: CDR1 SNHLY, CDR2 FYNNEI. The CDR3 has 14 residues. The germline V and J ends were trimmed by 7 bases and 4 bases, with 11 bases remaining between them. This CDR3 is CASTIEGYNSPLHF. In nucleotides, the CDR3 is TGTGCCAGCACGATTGAAGGTTATAATTCACCCCTCCACTTT.

This clonotype came up many times. The rearrangement joins TRBV12-3 or TRBV12-4 to TRBJ1-4; D is perhaps TRBD1 (5 bases). V was pared by 7 bases and J by 11 bases, with 23 bases between. The CDR3 length is 15 residues. DNA for the CDR3: TGTGCCAGCAATGATTCCCGGGACCCATCACAGAAACTGTTTTTT. Translated: CASNDSRDPSQKLFF.

V and J are TRBV7-3 and TRBJ2-5, with 8 bases that match TRBD2. With 4 bases clipped from V and 2 bases from J, the junction kept 0 bases outside the gene matches. Germline V gene lookup returns CDR1 SGHTA and CDR2 FQGTGA. This CDR3 has 13 amino acids. The CDR3 loop reads CASSSGGQETQYF. Here the CDR3 DNA reads TGTGCCAGCAGCTCGGGGGGGCAAGAGACCCAGTACTTC. The full variable domain, with the rest looked up from reference TRBV7-3 and TRBJ2-5, is GAGVSQTPSNKVTEKGKYVELRCDPISGHTALYWYRQSLGQGPEFLIYFQGTGAADDSGLPNDRFFAVRPEGSVSTLKIQRTERGDSAVYLCASSSGGQETQYFGPGTRLLVL.

Only a few counts were recorded for this clonotype. The chain joins TRBV5-1 to TRBJ1-1, with a possible D match to TRBD1 (5 bases). CDR1 and CDR2 from the germline V gene are SGHRS and YFSETQ. This CDR3 contains 13 residues. Trimming cost V 5 bases and J 3 bases, with 11 bases left between them. The CDR3 sequence: CASSRGIDTEAFF. CDR3 DNA sequence: TGCGCCAGCAGTCGGGGCATTGACACTGAAGCTTTCTTT.

V usage is TRBV3-1 and J usage is TRBJ1-4; TRBD1 matches at 7 bases. The ends lost 7 bases at V and 4 bases at J; junction bases unmatched: 6. CDR3 length equals 14 residues. The germline V gene has CDR1 LGHDT and CDR2 YNNKEL (reference sequence). The CDR3 sequence: CASTDSGGNEKLFF. For the CDR3, the DNA is TGTGCCAGCACCGACTCAGGGGGTAATGAAAAACTGTTTTTT.

V gene TRBV27 combines with J gene TRBJ1-5; D is ambiguous. This CDR3 is built from 15 residues. Germline assignment: CDR1 MNHEY and CDR2 SMNVEV (reference sequence). V gave up 5 bases and J gave up 7 bases, with 18 bases separating them. CDR3 sequence: CASSPRGGPGQPQHF. The CDR3 DNA is TGTGCCAGCAGTCCCCGAGGCGGTCCGGGGCAGCCCCAGCATTTT.

Only a few counts were recorded for this clonotype. The genes are TRBV6-2 or TRBV6-3 and TRBJ1-1; unclear D gene. Trimming pared 2 bases from V and 4 bases from J, leaving 17 bases between. CDR3 size: 16 residues. From germline, CDR1 is MNHEY and CDR2 SVGEGT. In DNA form, the CDR3 reads TGTGCCAGCAGTTACCACTCTCGGGTAGGGCTCACTGAAGCTTTCTTT. Residues: CASSYHSRVGLTEAFF.

The chain carries TRBV7-2 and TRBJ2-5; D perhaps matches TRBD2 (7 bases). CDR1 is SGHTA and CDR2 is FQGNSA in the germline V gene. V gave up 1 base and J gave up 7 bases, with 22 bases separating them. The CDR3 extends over 17 amino acids. DNA for the CDR3: TGTGCCAGCAGCTTAGTATTCGGCGGGGGCGTACGGGGGACCCAGTACTTC. Protein: CASSLVFGGGVRGTQYF. Looking up the rest from reference TRBV7-2 and TRBJ2-5 gives the full variable domain: GAGVSQSPSNKVTEKGKDVELRCDPISGHTALYWYRQSLGQGLEFLIYFQGNSAPDKSGLPSDRFSAERTGGSVSTLTIQRTQQEDSAVYLCASSLVFGGGVRGTQYFGPGTRLLVL.

This clonotype has a handful of counts. The chain has TRBV25-1 and TRBJ1-6; D is perhaps TRBD1 (5 bases). Germline V gives CDR1 MGHDK, CDR2 SYGVNS. Trimming left V 3 bases short and J 7 bases short, with 7 bases between. The CDR3 extends over 13 amino acids. CDR3 DNA: TGTGCCAGCAGTGATGGGGGGAATTCACCCCTCCACTTT. It specifies CASSDGGNSPLHF.

V gene TRBV6-5 combines with J gene TRBJ1-1, with 8 nucleotides matching TRBD1. The CDR3 extends over 17 amino acids. V was clipped by 0 bases and J by 4 bases; unmatched bases: 10. Germline V gives CDR1 MNHEY, CDR2 SVGAGI. The CDR3 protein is CASSYSSGGAFSTEAFF. In DNA form, the CDR3 reads TGTGCCAGCAGTTACTCTTCAGGGGGCGCGTTTAGCACTGAAGCTTTCTTT.

This clonotype was seen only a few times. This chain uses TRBV6-6 with TRBJ2-1; TRBD2 might be the D (6 bases). V shed 8 bases and J shed 6 bases, with 14 bases lying between them. The germline V gene has CDR1 MNHNY and CDR2 SVGAGI (reference sequence). CDR3 size: 13 residues. CDR3 sequence: CASGTPNSNEQFF. The CDR3 DNA reads TGTGCCAGCGGGACTCCAAACTCCAATGAGCAGTTCTTC.

The sample holds a few counts of this clonotype. The chain carries TRBV4-3 and TRBJ1-1; D possibly corresponds to TRBD1 (5 bases). Germline CDR1 is LGHNA and CDR2 is YSLEER. The CDR3 has 16 amino acids. Deletions cut 0 bases from V and 5 bases from J, with 16 bases between. The CDR3 sequence is CASSQEEGDRRTEAFF. The CDR3 DNA is TGCGCCAGCAGCCAAGAGGAGGGAGACAGACGGACTGAAGCTTTCTTT.

J is TRBJ2-4 and V is TRBV20-1, with TRBD2 matching 13 bases. Trimming at V came to 5 bases and at J to 7 bases, leaving 5 bases not matched to a gene. The CDR3 sequence is 14 residues long. The germline V gene has CDR1 DFQATT and CDR2 SNEGSKA (reference sequence). The CDR3, as DNA: TGCAGTGCTCCGACTAGCGGGGGGATTAACATTCAGTACTTC. This gives the protein CSAPTSGGINIQYF.